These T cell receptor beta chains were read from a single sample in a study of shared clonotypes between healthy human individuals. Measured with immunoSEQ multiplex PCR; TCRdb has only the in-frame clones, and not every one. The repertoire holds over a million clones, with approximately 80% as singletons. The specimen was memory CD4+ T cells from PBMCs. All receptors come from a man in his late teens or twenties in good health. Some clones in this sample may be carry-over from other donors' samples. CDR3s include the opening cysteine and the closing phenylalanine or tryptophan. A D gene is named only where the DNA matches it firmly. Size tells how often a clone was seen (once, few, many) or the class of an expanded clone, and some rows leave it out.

cdr3_aa: CASSPWDSYGYTF
cdr3_nt: TGTGCCAGCAGTCCGTGGGACAGCTATGGCTACACCTTC
v_call: TRBV28
clone_size: NA
d_call: TRBD1
j_call: TRBJ1-2

cdr3_aa: CASSPSGSQNIQYF
cdr3_nt: TGTGCCAGTAGTCCTAGCGGGAGCCAGAACATTCAGTACTTC
v_call: TRBV19
clone_size: few
d_call: TRBD2
j_call: TRBJ2-4

cdr3_aa: CASSVEDNQPQHF
cdr3_nt: TGTGCCAGCAGTGTCGAGGACAATCAGCCCCAGCATTTT
v_call: TRBV2
clone_size: NA
d_call: NA
j_call: TRBJ1-5

cdr3_aa: CASNLDRAFNQPQHF
cdr3_nt: TGTGCCAGCAACCTAGACAGGGCCTTTAATCAGCCCCAGCATTTT
v_call: TRBV28
clone_size: NA
d_call: TRBD1
j_call: TRBJ1-5

cdr3_aa: CATLGAESYEQYF
cdr3_nt: TGTGCCACCCTGGGGGCAGAGTCCTACGAGCAGTACTTC
v_call: TRBV28
clone_size: NA
d_call: NA
j_call: TRBJ2-7

cdr3_aa: CASSFSGPNTGELFF
cdr3_nt: TGTGCCAGCAGCTTCTCCGGGCCCAACACCGGGGAGCTGTTTTTT
v_call: TRBV7-3
clone_size: NA
d_call: NA
j_call: TRBJ2-2

cdr3_aa: CASTDTGGARKPQHF
cdr3_nt: TGTGCCAGTACCGACACGGGGGGGGCAAGGAAGCCCCAGCATTTT
v_call: TRBV19
clone_size: NA
d_call: NA
j_call: TRBJ1-5

cdr3_aa: CASSLSGLAGSEQFF
cdr3_nt: TGTGCCAGCAGCCTCAGTGGACTAGCGGGAAGTGAGCAGTTCTTC
v_call: TRBV11-3
clone_size: NA
d_call: TRBD2
j_call: TRBJ2-1

cdr3_aa: CASSPFDRANTGELFF
cdr3_nt: TGTGCCAGCAGCCCTTTCGATCGAGCGAACACCGGGGAGCTGTTTTTT
v_call: TRBV4-2
clone_size: NA
d_call: NA
j_call: TRBJ2-2

cdr3_aa: CASSEVKSGQGLDYGYTF
cdr3_nt: TGTGCCAGCAGTGAAGTCAAGTCGGGACAGGGGCTAGACTATGGCTACACCTTC
v_call: TRBV6-1
clone_size: NA
d_call: TRBD1
j_call: TRBJ1-2

cdr3_aa: CASSPTVGGNTIYF
cdr3_nt: TGTGCCAGCAGCCCGACAGTAGGGGGAAACACCATATATTTT
v_call: TRBV9
clone_size: NA
d_call: NA
j_call: TRBJ1-3

cdr3_aa: CASSRVMDTEAFF
cdr3_nt: TGTGCCAGCAGCAGGGTTATGGACACTGAAGCTTTCTTT
v_call: TRBV5-4
clone_size: few
d_call: NA
j_call: TRBJ1-1

cdr3_aa: CASSLVPGETQYF
cdr3_nt: TGTGCCAGCAGCTTAGTACCTGGAGAGACCCAGTACTTC
v_call: TRBV11-3
clone_size: NA
d_call: NA
j_call: TRBJ2-5

cdr3_aa: CASSSWRTSGSVQYF
cdr3_nt: TGTGCCAGCAGCTCCTGGCGGACTAGCGGGAGTGTGCAGTACTTC
v_call: TRBV5-8
clone_size: few
d_call: TRBD2
j_call: TRBJ2-7

cdr3_aa: CASRATVVAFF
cdr3_nt: TGTGCCAGCAGAGCAACGGTGGTGGCTTTCTTT
v_call: TRBV28
clone_size: once
d_call: NA
j_call: TRBJ1-1

cdr3_aa: CASSLAGAVYNQPQHF
cdr3_nt: TGTGCCAGCAGCTTAGCAGGGGCAGTTTACAATCAGCCCCAGCATTTT
v_call: TRBV7-9
clone_size: once
d_call: NA
j_call: TRBJ1-5

cdr3_aa: CASSERSGRADTQYF
cdr3_nt: TGTGCCAGCAGCGAAAGGAGCGGGAGAGCAGATACGCAGTATTTT
v_call: TRBV6-1
clone_size: NA
d_call: TRBD2
j_call: TRBJ2-3

cdr3_aa: CASSRHGGRGIPFQETQYF
cdr3_nt: TGTGCCAGCAGCCGCCACGGGGGCAGGGGAATTCCCTTCCAAGAGACCCAGTACTTC
v_call: TRBV7-3
clone_size: NA
d_call: NA
j_call: TRBJ2-5

cdr3_aa: CATTEQGHGYTF
cdr3_nt: TGTGCCACAACGGAGCAAGGACATGGCTACACCTTC
v_call: TRBV28
clone_size: NA
d_call: NA
j_call: TRBJ1-2

cdr3_aa: CASSEGTGLTDTQYF
cdr3_nt: TGTGCCAGCAGCGAGGGGACAGGGCTAACAGATACGCAGTATTTT
v_call: TRBV9
clone_size: NA
d_call: TRBD1
j_call: TRBJ2-3

cdr3_aa: CASNGYNEQFF
cdr3_nt: TGTGCCAGCAACGGATACAATGAGCAGTTCTTC
v_call: TRBV2
clone_size: NA
d_call: NA
j_call: TRBJ2-1

cdr3_aa: CASSQEGGELAGADTQYF
cdr3_nt: TGTGCCAGCAGCCAAGAGGGAGGAGAACTAGCGGGAGCAGATACGCAGTATTTT
v_call: TRBV4-2
clone_size: NA
d_call: TRBD2
j_call: TRBJ2-3

cdr3_aa: CASSLATGGMNTEAFF
cdr3_nt: TGTGCCAGCAGCTTAGCCACAGGGGGGATGAACACTGAAGCTTTCTTT
v_call: TRBV7-2
clone_size: NA
d_call: TRBD1
j_call: TRBJ1-1

cdr3_aa: CATSSGRTGTFYGYTF
cdr3_nt: TGTGCCACCAGCAGCGGAAGGACCGGGACGTTCTATGGCTACACCTTC
v_call: TRBV15
clone_size: once
d_call: NA
j_call: TRBJ1-2

cdr3_aa: CASSIGPRGGRSAGNTIYF
cdr3_nt: TGTGCCAGTAGTATCGGCCCCCGGGGGGGACGGAGTGCTGGAAACACCATATATTTT
v_call: TRBV19
clone_size: NA
d_call: NA
j_call: TRBJ1-3

cdr3_aa: CASSLGGQGSNTGELFF
cdr3_nt: TGTGCCAGCAGCTTGGGCGGACAGGGTTCGAACACCGGGGAGCTGTTTTTT
v_call: TRBV5-4
clone_size: once
d_call: TRBD1
j_call: TRBJ2-2

cdr3_aa: CASSSPGGLSTDTQYF
cdr3_nt: TGTGCCAGCAGTTCCCCCGGGGGACTTAGCACAGATACGCAGTATTTT
v_call: TRBV28
clone_size: NA
d_call: NA
j_call: TRBJ2-3

cdr3_aa: CASSFGTYNEQFF
cdr3_nt: TGCGCCAGCAGCTTTGGAACTTACAATGAGCAGTTCTTC
v_call: TRBV5-1
clone_size: NA
d_call: NA
j_call: TRBJ2-1

cdr3_aa: CATSRDIIRLGANVLTF
cdr3_nt: TGTGCCACCAGCAGAGATATAATCCGGCTAGGGGCCAACGTCCTGACTTTC
v_call: TRBV15
clone_size: few
d_call: NA
j_call: TRBJ2-6